The clone carrying this T cell receptor (beta chain) has more than one count but fewer than ten. The data were taken from a study of T cells after yellow fever vaccination. TCRdb recomputed calls from the 5' RACE reads with MiXCR, one row per CDR3 protein. The table lists roughly 340,000 distinct CDR3 sequences, over 8% of them singletons, with approximately 19% in the top ten. Germline V lookup: CDR1 SGHRS, CDR2 YFSETQ. The V end was cut by 3 bases, the J end by 0 bases, with 10 bases between. The CDR3 runs to 15 residues. The origin of this receptor is a man aged 18 to 29 who received the YFV17D yellow fever vaccine. Sequenced here: PBMCs, sampled on the day of the first yellow fever vaccination. This chain uses TRBV5-1 with TRBJ1-3, with a tentative D call TRBD1 (6 bases). This CDR3 is CASSSGTHSGNTIYF. The CDR3 DNA is TGCGCCAGCAGCTCCGGGACACACTCTGGAAACACCATATATTTT.